A single sample is the source of the 29 T cell receptor beta chains below, sequenced in a study of T cells after yellow fever vaccination. TCRdb redid the calling of the 5' RACE reads with MiXCR, one entry per CDR3 protein. Of more than 25,000 distinct CDR3 sequences in the sample, 6.3% were seen once. Here the sequenced sample was PBMCs, either bulk or a sorted T-cell subset (CD4+, CD8+, memory, or dextramer-sorted; not recorded which), taken on the day of the yellow fever booster vaccination. Source of these receptors: a man aged 25 to 40 who received the YFV17D yellow fever vaccine.

This clonotype was seen a few times. The chain links TRBV19 to TRBJ1-2, with D hard to call. The CDR3 is 13 residues long. V was trimmed by 9 bases and J by 1 base, leaving 12 bases between them. CDR1 is LNHDA, CDR2 SQIVND, per germline (reference sequence). The CDR3 nucleotides are TGTGCCAGCCATAGTGTCCTTAACTATGGCTACACCTTC. This encodes CASHSVLNYGYTF. Together with reference TRBV19 and TRBJ1-2, the CDR3 gives the full variable domain: DGGITQSPKYLFRKEGQNVTLSCEQNLNHDAMYWYRQDPGQGLRLIYYSQIVNDFQKGDIAEGYSVSREKKESFPLTVTSAQKNPTAFYLCASHSVLNYGYTFGSGTRLTVV.

Regarding this clonotype: This could be a read error, since a much larger clone is one nucleotide away. The chain recombines TRBV4-2 with TRBJ2-5, with D maybe TRBD1 (5 bases). Germline V lookup: CDR1 LGHNA, CDR2 YNFKEQ. This CDR3 has 15 residues. CDR3 nucleotide sequence: TGTGCCAGAAGCCAAGATCTTGGGGCTGCGGAGACCCAGTACTTC. Translating gives CARSQDLGAAETQYF.

Many counts were recorded for this clonotype. CDR3 loop: CASSLGGAGAGRSYNEQFF. CDR3 DNA: TGCGCCAGCAGCTTGGGGGGTGCAGGAGCGGGACGATCCTACAATGAGCAGTTCTTC. The chain links TRBV5-1 to TRBJ2-1, with TRBD2 identical over 7 bases. CDR3 length: 19 amino acids. CDR1 is SGHRS and CDR2 is YFSETQ in the germline V gene. The V and J ends lost 0 bases and 1 base, in that order; junction bases with no gene match: 13.

V and J are TRBV14 and TRBJ2-4; perhaps TRBD2 as D (5 bases). CDR1 SGHDN and CDR2 FVKESK come from the germline V gene. The CDR3 spans 15 residues. V lost 1 base and J lost 0, with 7 bases in between. The CDR3 protein is CASSQVGVAKNIQYF. DNA for the CDR3: TGTGCCAGCAGCCAAGTGGGAGTAGCCAAAAACATTCAGTACTTC.

A word on this clonotype: A much larger clone differs by one base, so this may be a read error. The missing conserved phenylalanine or tryptophan at the end of this CDR3 makes a read error likely. The chain joins TRBV7-3 to TRBJ2-1; 10 nucleotides line up with TRBD1. CDR3 length: 14 residues. With 7 bases clipped from V and 4 bases from J, the junction kept 4 bases outside the gene matches. The V gene's germline CDR1 is SGHTA and CDR2 FQGTGA. The CDR3 DNA is TGTGCCAGCAACCCGGGACAGGGGTACAATGAGCAGTTCCTC. Translated, it gives CASNPGQGYNEQFL.

This clonotype was detected many times. The genes are TRBV24-1 and TRBJ2-1, with a tentative D call TRBD2 (7 bases). This CDR3 has 23 residues. Germline V lookup: CDR1 KGHDR, CDR2 SFDVKD. Trimming took 6 bases from V and 2 from J, leaving 37 bases between them. The CDR3 DNA follows: TGTGCCACCAGTCGCCGAGGTGGCGCCGAACGAGGGGGGGCGGGAAGCCCCTACAATGAGCAGTTCTTC. It yields the protein CATSRRGGAERGGAGSPYNEQFF.

V is TRBV27 and J is TRBJ2-2, with a possible D match to TRBD1 (6 bases). The V and J ends lost 5 bases and 1 base respectively, with 11 bases between them. Germline CDR1 is MNHEY and CDR2 is SMNVEV (reference sequence). This CDR3 region has 15 residues. Here the CDR3 reads CASSPQGRNTGELFF. The DNA of the CDR3 is TGTGCCAGCAGTCCTCAGGGGCGGAACACCGGGGAGCTGTTTTTT.

A few counts support this clonotype. The V and J genes are TRBV7-3 and TRBJ1-1; possibly TRBD1 for D (6 bases). Trimming left V 1 base short and J 4 bases short, with 10 bases between. The CDR3 has 14 residues. Germline CDR1 SGHTA, CDR2 FQGTGA. The CDR3: CASSLMTGPTEAFF. The CDR3 DNA reads as TGTGCCAGCAGCTTAATGACAGGACCCACTGAAGCTTTCTTT.

This clonotype was observed at least ten times. The chain uses TRBV7-8 and TRBJ2-7, with unresolved D. CDR3 length: 13 amino acids. Germline lookup yields CDR1 SGHVS and CDR2 FQNEAQ. The V end lost 5 bases, the J end lost 0 bases, and 8 bases lay between the germline ends. Here the CDR3 DNA reads TGTGCCAGCAGCGTACATGCCTCCTACGAGCAGTACTTC. Translation gives CASSVHASYEQYF.

This clonotype was counted many times. The J gene is TRBJ1-2, the V gene TRBV6-1; D is uncertain. Germline assignment: CDR1 MNHNS and CDR2 SASEGT. The length of the CDR3 is 16 residues. The ends were cut back, 2 bases at V and 0 bases at J, with 13 bases in the middle. CDR3 sequence reads: CASSEIAGNSNYGYTF. In nucleotides, the CDR3 is TGTGCCAGCAGTGAAATAGCGGGGAACTCTAACTATGGCTACACCTTC.

As to this clonotype: With a much larger clone just one base away, this may be a read error. The chain couples TRBV20-1 to TRBJ2-2; 8 positions agree with TRBD2. The CDR3 sequence is 18 residues long. Germline V gene data show CDR1 as DFQATT and CDR2 as SNEGSKA (reference sequence). DNA for the CDR3: TGCAGTACTAGAGATTGGGGGAGCGGGAGCTGGAACACCGGGGAGCTGTTTTTT. Translation: CSTRDWGSGSWNTGELFF.

This clonotype was seen at least ten times. The chain joins TRBV29-1 to TRBJ2-3, with TRBD2 identical over 13 bases. The J segment lost 2 bases and the V segment lost 3 bases, leaving 5 bases of the junction unmatched. The CDR3 totals 16 residues. Germline V lookup: CDR1 SQVTM, CDR2 ANQGSEA. CDR3 DNA: TGCAGCGTTGAGGGGGGGACTAGCGGGAACACAGATACGCAGTATTTT. Its protein is CSVEGGTSGNTDTQYF.

As regards this clonotype: A much larger clone lies a single base off, so this may be a read error. The V gene is TRBV7-3, the J gene TRBJ2-1; 7 nucleotides align to TRBD2. This CDR3 is 15 amino acids long. From germline, CDR1 is SGHTA and CDR2 FQGTGA. The CDR3 here is CASSRIASGNNEKFF. The CDR3 DNA sequence: TGTGCCAGCAGCCGAATAGCTAGCGGAAACAATGAGAAGTTCTTC.

The rearrangement links TRBV12-3 or TRBV12-4 to TRBJ2-7; tentative D call: TRBD2 (6 bases). V lost 5 bases, J lost 0 bases, and 14 bases lay in between. The CDR3 contains 15 residues. In nucleotides, the CDR3 is TGTGCCAGCAGTGGAGGGCCCTTAAGCTCCTACGAGCAGTACTTC. Its translation: CASSGGPLSSYEQYF.

The J gene is TRBJ2-7, the V gene TRBV30; perhaps TRBD1 as D (6 bases). CDR3 length equals 16 residues. The germline V gene has CDR1 GTSNPN and CDR2 SVGIG (reference sequence). Trimming removed 0 bases at V and 7 bases at J, with 22 bases between. The CDR3 spells CAWSVSLLRGSGEQYF. The CDR3 DNA follows: TGTGCCTGGAGTGTTTCCCTCCTCAGGGGCTCGGGAGAGCAGTACTTC.

This clonotype occurred many times. The rearrangement links TRBV6-2 or TRBV6-3 to TRBJ2-1; 7 bases are a match to TRBD1. The ends lost 6 bases at V and 5 bases at J; junction bases unmatched: 10. Germline-derived CDR1 and CDR2 are MNHEY and SVGEGT. The CDR3 totals 15 residues. The CDR3 here is CASSPQGQKNNEQFF. For the CDR3, the DNA is TGTGCCAGCAGCCCCCAGGGACAGAAGAACAATGAGCAGTTCTTC.

This clonotype was counted many times. J is TRBJ1-4 and V is TRBV27; the D is unclear. Deletions cut 8 bases from V and 5 bases from J, with 15 bases between. In germline, CDR1 is MNHEY, CDR2 SMNVEV (reference sequence). The CDR3 spans 14 residues. The CDR3 DNA reads as TGTGCCAGCTCCACACGGGTGGGGAATGAAAAACTGTTTTTT. Translated, it gives CASSTRVGNEKLFF.

The chain couples TRBV27 to TRBJ2-1; 8 bases align to TRBD2. The CDR3 covers 14 residues. CDR1 and CDR2 from the germline V gene are MNHEY and SMNVEV (reference sequence). V trimming: 7 bases; J trimming: 6 bases; junction bases outside the gene matches: 8. The CDR3 reads CASKGRLARNEQFF. The CDR3 DNA reads as TGTGCCAGCAAGGGCCGACTAGCGCGCAATGAGCAGTTCTTC.

In nucleotides, the CDR3 is TGTGCCAGCAGCTTAGGTCCGGTCGCAGATACGCAGTATTTT. Amino acid sequence: CASSLGPVADTQYF. The chain carries TRBV7-3 and TRBJ2-3; D uncertain. This CDR3 comprises 14 residues. Germline values: CDR1 SGHTA, CDR2 FQGTGA. The ends were cut back, 2 bases at V and 4 bases at J, with 10 bases in the middle.

This clonotype was observed many times. The gene calls are TRBV6-1 and TRBJ2-3, with 10 bases identical to TRBD2. CDR3 size: 15 residues. Germline V lookup: CDR1 MNHNS, CDR2 SASEGT. The V and J ends lost 1 base and 4 bases, in that order; junction bases with no gene match: 2. CDR3 sequence (DNA): TGTGCCAGCAGTGAAGAAGCGGGAGGGCCAGATACGCAGTATTTT. Translation gives CASSEEAGGPDTQYF.

Ten or more counts support this clonotype. This chain connects TRBV6-5 to TRBJ2-5, with D unclear. Between the trimmed V and J ends, which lost 5 bases and 1 base, there was a span of 11 bases. This CDR3 has 14 amino acids. The V gene's germline CDR1 is MNHEY and CDR2 SVGAGI. The CDR3, as DNA: TGTGCCAGCAGTCACCGCCTGGCCCAAGAGACCCAGTACTTC. Protein product: CASSHRLAQETQYF.

In its sample, this clonotype was seen many times. The chain carries TRBV25-1 and TRBJ2-1; 7 bases align to TRBD1. V shed 2 bases, J shed 5 bases, and the junction held 0 bases outside the gene matches. The germline gives CDR1 MGHDK, CDR2 SYGVNS. The CDR3 consists of 13 residues. The CDR3 nucleotides read TGTGCCAGCAGTGAAGACAGGGACAATGAGCAGTTCTTC. It specifies CASSEDRDNEQFF.

The table lists this clonotype with many counts. J is TRBJ2-1 and V is TRBV7-9, with D possibly being TRBD1 (5 bases). This CDR3 contains 15 residues. Deletions cut 3 bases from V and 3 bases from J, with 12 bases between. The V gene's germline CDR1 is SEHNR and CDR2 FQNEAQ (reference sequence). The CDR3, as DNA: TGTGCCAGCAGCTTTTCCCAGGGCCACTACAATGAGCAGTTCTTC. Its translation: CASSFSQGHYNEQFF.

Ten or more counts support this clonotype. The chain links TRBV9 to TRBJ2-7, with 8 bases that match TRBD1. Germline V lookup: CDR1 SGDLS, CDR2 YYNGEE. With V trimmed by 5 bases and J by 5 bases, 9 bases remained unmatched. This CDR3 contains 14 residues. CDR3 sequence reads: CASSQDRVFDEQYF. CDR3 nucleotides: TGTGCCAGCAGTCAGGACAGGGTCTTCGACGAGCAGTACTTC.

V gene TRBV19 combines with J gene TRBJ2-3, with 10 bases fitting TRBD2. The CDR3 runs 15 residues. V was pared by 7 bases and J by 5 bases, with 9 bases of the junction left unmatched. CDR1 LNHDA and CDR2 SQIVND come from the germline V gene (reference sequence). CDR3: CASNGASGSRDTQYF. The CDR3 nucleotides are TGTGCCAGTAATGGAGCTAGCGGGAGCCGAGATACGCAGTATTTT.

V usage is TRBV20-1 and J usage is TRBJ2-5, with a tentative D call TRBD1 (6 bases). V was clipped by 0 bases and J by 4 bases, with 18 bases between them. CDR1 is DFQATT and CDR2 is SNEGSKA in the germline V gene (reference sequence). The CDR3 covers 16 residues. The DNA for the CDR3 is TGCAGTGCTAGAGATGCCCGCCAGGGGCGAATAGAGACCCAGTACTTC. Encoded protein: CSARDARQGRIETQYF.

This clonotype was seen a handful of times. V gene TRBV11-1 combines with J gene TRBJ2-3; D remains ambiguous. The CDR3 consists of 11 residues. Germline V gene sequence: CDR1 SGHAT, CDR2 FQDESV (reference sequence). Trimming shortened V by 1 base and J by 8 bases, and 4 bases separated the two germline ends. CDR3 DNA sequence: TGTGCCAGCAGCTTAGGTCCTACGCAGTATTTT. This sequence encodes CASSLGPTQYF.

This clonotype was observed at least ten times. The genes are TRBV7-9 and TRBJ2-7, with D tentatively TRBD1 or TRBD2 (5 bases each). Germline V lookup: CDR1 SEHNR, CDR2 FQNEAQ (reference sequence). The CDR3 extends over 15 amino acids. The ends were cut back, 5 bases at V and 3 bases at J, with 17 bases in the middle. Here the CDR3 DNA reads TGTGCCAGCAGCCCGTTTGGGACGGAGGTCTACGAGCAGTACTTC. This translates into CASSPFGTEVYEQYF.

This clonotype was picked up many times. The genes are TRBV6-5 and TRBJ1-2, with 8 bases identical to TRBD1. Looked up from germline, CDR1 is MNHEY and CDR2 is SVGAGI. CDR3 length: 14 residues. The V segment lost 7 bases and the J segment 8 bases; nucleotides outside the gene matches: 12. CDR3 sequence: CASTRHGQGRGYTF. The CDR3 DNA is TGTGCCAGCACCCGCCACGGACAGGGTCGCGGCTACACCTTC.